The next 8 T cell receptor beta chains were all read from a single sample in a study of graft-versus-host responses after intestinal transplantation. Produced via immunoSEQ multiplex PCR; TCRdb's table is partial and in-frame only. The sample comprises about 43,000 clones, around 96% of which are singletons, and 1.5% to 2% rests with the top ten. Material: PBMCs, obtained 335 days after intestinal transplant. The source of these receptors is a human patient who received an intestinal transplant, so some T cells may come from the graft donor.

The genes are TRBV5-4 and TRBJ1-2, with D perhaps TRBD1 (5 bases). Per the germline V gene, CDR1 is SGHNT and CDR2 is YYREEE (reference sequence). The CDR3 extends over 15 amino acids. Trimming cost V 2 bases and J 7 bases, with 18 bases left between them. DNA of the CDR3: TGTGCCAGCAGCTTAGAATTGGGCGGGGGTATTGGCTACACCTTC. This gives the protein CASSLELGGGIGYTF.

This chain's CDR3 is CASSPYYLGRGTDTQYF. The CDR3 region has the DNA TGTGCCAGCTCACCATACTACTTGGGACGGGGCACAGATACGCAGTATTTT. V usage is TRBV18 and J usage is TRBJ2-3, with D perhaps matching TRBD1 or TRBD2 (5 bases each). The length of the CDR3 is 17 residues. Trimming removed 2 bases at V and 1 base at J, with 16 bases between. The germline V gene encodes CDR1 KGHSH and CDR2 LQKENI.

This clone was detected once. The J gene is TRBJ1-2, the V gene TRBV5-5, with D tentatively TRBD1 (5 bases). The CDR3 runs to 14 residues. Trimming cost V 1 base and J 3 bases, with 10 bases left between them. Germline values: CDR1 SGHKS, CDR2 YYEKEE (reference sequence). Here the CDR3 reads CASSLWRGDYGYTF. Written as DNA, the CDR3 is TGTGCCAGCAGCTTGTGGCGGGGGGACTATGGCTACACCTTC.

J is TRBJ2-3 and V is TRBV5-1, with 9 positions matching TRBD2. This CDR3 region has 17 residues. Germline lookup yields CDR1 SGHRS and CDR2 YFSETQ. V gave up 4 bases and J gave up 2 bases; unmatched junction bases: 11. CDR3 region: CASSPISVAGVTDTQYF. DNA of the CDR3: TGCGCCAGCAGCCCCATATCCGTAGCGGGAGTCACAGATACGCAGTATTTT.

The chain uses TRBV19 and TRBJ1-1; no firm D call. The CDR3 spans 16 residues. The V end lost 6 bases, the J end lost 0 bases, and 17 bases lay between the germline ends. Germline assignment: CDR1 LNHDA and CDR2 SQIVND (reference sequence). The CDR3 DNA follows: TGTGCCAGTAGGCCCGGAGCCCGGCTCATGAACACTGAAGCTTTCTTT. Translated: CASRPGARLMNTEAFF. Together with reference TRBV19 and TRBJ1-1, the CDR3 gives the full variable domain: DGGITQSPKYLFRKEGQNVTLSCEQNLNHDAMYWYRQDPGQGLRLIYYSQIVNDFQKGDIAEGYSVSREKKESFPLTVTSAQKNPTAFYLCASRPGARLMNTEAFFGQGTRLTVV.

The rearrangement joins TRBV13 to TRBJ2-1; 12 bases fit TRBD2. The CDR3 is 19 amino acids. Trimming at V came to 4 bases and at J to 1 base, leaving 11 bases not matched to a gene. In germline, CDR1 is PRHDT, CDR2 FYEKMQ (reference sequence). CDR3 bases: TGTGCCAGCAGCTCCCGGCTAGCGGGAGGGCTTAGGTCCTACAATGAGCAGTTCTTC. It codes for CASSSRLAGGLRSYNEQFF.

Here the CDR3 DNA reads TGTGCCAGCAGCTTGGACAGGATGAACACTGAAGCTTTCTTT. The encoded protein is CASSLDRMNTEAFF. The chain uses TRBV5-6 and TRBJ1-1; a possible D gene is TRBD1 (5 bases). CDR3 length: 14 amino acids. V lost 0 bases to trimming and J lost 0 bases, with 6 bases between them. Germline lookup yields CDR1 SGHDT and CDR2 YYEEEE.

The J gene is TRBJ1-2, the V gene TRBV2; no clear D. From germline, CDR1 is SNHLY and CDR2 FYNNEI. CDR3 length: 14 residues. Between the trimmed V and J ends, which lost 4 bases and 3 bases, there was a span of 12 bases. This chain's CDR3 is CASSVQKVDYGYTF. The CDR3 DNA follows: TGTGCCAGCAGTGTACAAAAGGTAGACTATGGCTACACCTTC. The entire variable domain, with the rest obtained from reference TRBV2 and TRBJ1-2, is as follows: EPEVTQTPSHQVTQMGQEVILRCVPISNHLYFYWYRQILGQKVEFLVSFYNNEISEKSEIFDDQFSVERPDGSNFTLKIRSTKLEDSAMYFCASSVQKVDYGYTFGSGTRLTVV.